The TCR beta chain under discussion was sequenced for a study of PD-L1 blockade in urothelial cancer. At the level of the study: Blood underwent analysis 3 weeks (second dose) and 6 weeks after treatment began. Peripheral blood specimens exhibited a median yield of around 150,000 T cells.

Of note for this clone: Its target is unknown.

The V gene end was trimmed by 0 bases and the J gene end by 10 bases; junction bases not matched to a gene: 9. Germline CDR1 and CDR2: SGDLS and YYNGEE. This CDR3 has 15 amino acids. General study results and limits: Below-median TCR clonality that was measured in pretreatment blood predicted better survival.

The assay was immunoSEQ multiplex PCR, and TCRdb's table has in-frame clones only and misses some. The sample includes some 97,000 clones, 91% of them seen just once. Patient sample counts ranged from 1 to 8, pretreatment and on-treatment. This rearrangement joins TRBV9 to TRBJ2-1; 8 bases align to TRBD1. The sequencing here drew on PBMCs, taken around atezolizumab (anti-PD-L1) treatment. The TCR originated in an elderly woman with urothelial cancer. This CDR3 is CASSVEGTGLVEQFF. CDR3 DNA sequence: TGTGCCAGCAGCGTAGAGGGGACAGGTTTAGTGGAGCAGTTCTTC.